The present entry profiles one T cell receptor beta chain with its context. The record originates from a study of high-grade serous ovarian cancer treatment subgroups. Sequencing used immunoSEQ multiplex PCR; TCRdb keeps in-frame clones, though not all of them. The sample comprises about 18,000 clones, 75% of which are singletons, and roughly 6.1% rests with the top ten. Tumor samples were taken before definitive surgery or chemotherapy. The source is a human donor with high-grade serous ovarian cancer. The material sequenced was tumor tissue.

For the CDR3, the DNA is TGCGCCAGCAGCGTAAACTTGGGAGAGCAGTACTTC. Its translation: CASSVNLGEQYF. The chain links TRBV5-1 to TRBJ2-7; D not certain. Germline V gene sequence: CDR1 SGHRS, CDR2 YFSETQ. Trimming stripped 4 bases from V and 7 bases from J, with 12 bases between. The CDR3 sequence is 12 residues long.